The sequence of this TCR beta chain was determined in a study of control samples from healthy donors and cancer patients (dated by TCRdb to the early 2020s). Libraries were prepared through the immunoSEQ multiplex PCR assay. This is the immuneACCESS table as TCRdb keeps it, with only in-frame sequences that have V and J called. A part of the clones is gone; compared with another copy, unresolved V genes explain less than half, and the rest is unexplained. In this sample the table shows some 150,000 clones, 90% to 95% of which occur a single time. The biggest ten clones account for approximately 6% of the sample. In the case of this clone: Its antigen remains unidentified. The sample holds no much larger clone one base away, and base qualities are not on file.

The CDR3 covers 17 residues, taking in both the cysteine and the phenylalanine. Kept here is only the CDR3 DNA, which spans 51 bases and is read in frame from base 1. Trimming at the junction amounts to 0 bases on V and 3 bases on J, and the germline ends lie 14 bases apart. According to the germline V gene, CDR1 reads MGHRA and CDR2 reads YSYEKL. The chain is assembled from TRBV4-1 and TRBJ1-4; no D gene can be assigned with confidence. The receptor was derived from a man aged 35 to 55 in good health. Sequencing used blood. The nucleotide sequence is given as TGCGCCAGCAGCCAAGATCGGGCGGGGAGGGCTAATGAAAAACTGTTTTTT. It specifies CASSQDRAGRANEKLFF.